This T cell receptor (beta chain) was recorded in a study of shared clonotypes between healthy human individuals. Whole-study findings and limits: In this cohort, only blood was sampled, and tissue repertoires likely differ.

Deletions cut 3 bases from V and 2 bases from J, with 14 bases between. This CDR3 is built from 15 residues. CDR1 and CDR2 (germline): SGHAT, FQDESV (reference sequence). In the case of this clone: What it binds is not known.

Naive CD8 populations comprised CD45RO-negative cells positively selected for CCR7, excluding terminally differentiated effector memory CD45RA+ cells. Some clones are missing from TCRdb's copy, which holds only in-frame ones; the method was immunoSEQ multiplex PCR. The sample has about 2.1 million clones, about 93% seen once. The chain couples TRBV11-1 to TRBJ2-7, with a weak D call TRBD2 (6 bases). Specimen: naive CD8+ T cells from PBMCs. The origin of this receptor is a man aged 18 to 29 in good health. Some clones in this sample may be carry-over from other donors' samples. DNA of the CDR3: TGTGCCAGCAGCTTCAGTCTTAGCGGAACCTACGAGCAGTACTTC. The encoded protein is CASSFSLSGTYEQYF.